A single sample gave rise to the 13 T cell receptor beta chains below, sequenced in a study of STAT5B mutations in CD4+ large granular lymphocyte leukemia. TCRdb keeps only in-frame clones here, not all; method: immunoSEQ multiplex PCR. The table records tens of thousands of clones, approximately 80% of them present only once. Material: CD4+ T cells from blood buffy coats. The receptors come from a human donor in good health.

This clone showed up just once. The chain combines TRBV6-5 with TRBJ2-1; 10 bases align to TRBD1. CDR1 is MNHEY and CDR2 is SVGAGI in the germline V gene. V was pared by 2 bases and J by 7 bases, with 5 bases of the junction left unmatched. The CDR3 covers 15 residues. CDR3 loop: CASSYMTGGRNEQFF. CDR3 bases: TGTGCCAGCAGTTACATGACAGGGGGCAGGAATGAGCAGTTCTTC.

As DNA, the CDR3 is TGTGCCAGCAGTTCACAGGGAGTCGGGGAGCTGTTTTTT. This gives the protein CASSSQGVGELFF. V usage is TRBV2 and J usage is TRBJ2-2, with D possibly being TRBD1 (6 bases). Deletions cut 5 bases from V and 7 bases from J, with 11 bases between. The CDR3 totals 13 residues. Germline values: CDR1 SNHLY, CDR2 FYNNEI.

The rearrangement joins TRBV14 to TRBJ2-1; TRBD1 is a possible D gene (6 bases). The CDR3 runs to 15 residues. V lost 0 bases to trimming and J lost 5 bases, with 11 bases between them. Germline loops: CDR1 SGHDN, CDR2 FVKESK. The CDR3 is CASSQDIRTDNEQFF. DNA for the CDR3: TGTGCCAGCAGCCAAGATATTAGGACAGACAATGAGCAGTTCTTC.

This clone was counted only a few times. CDR3 amino acids: CASSYIPGAEQYF. The CDR3 coding sequence is TGTGCCAGCAGTTACATCCCAGGGGCCGAGCAGTACTTC. The J gene is TRBJ2-7, the V gene TRBV6-5, with a possible D match to TRBD1 (6 bases). The CDR3 has 13 amino acids. V gave up 2 bases and J gave up 6 bases, with 11 bases separating them. The germline CDR1 and CDR2 sequences are MNHEY and SVGAGI.

The J gene is TRBJ1-2, the V gene TRBV5-1, with D possibly matching TRBD1 (5 bases). There are 15 residues in the CDR3. The V gene lost 4 bases and the J gene lost 4 bases, with 17 bases spanning the gap. CDR1 is SGHRS and CDR2 is YFSETQ in the germline V gene. CDR3 residues: CASSKDVGGTYGYTF. For the CDR3, the DNA is TGCGCCAGCAGCAAGGACGTGGGGGGGACCTATGGCTACACCTTC.

The V call is TRBV27, the J call TRBJ1-4, with unresolved D. The CDR3 covers 14 residues. Germline values: CDR1 MNHEY, CDR2 SMNVEV (reference sequence). V lost 0 bases and J lost 8, with 10 bases in between. The DNA for the CDR3 is TGTGCCAGCAGTTTATCTACTGGGCCCGAAAAACTGTTTTTT. Protein sequence: CASSLSTGPEKLFF. The full variable domain, its missing parts supplied by reference TRBV27 and TRBJ1-4, is EAQVTQNPRYLITVTGKKLTVTCSQNMNHEYMSWYRQDPGLGLRQIYYSMNVEVTDKGDVPEGYKVSRKEKRNFPLILESPSPNQTSLYFCASSLSTGPEKLFFGSGTQLSVL.

In DNA form, the CDR3 reads TGTGCCAGCAGTTACTCGAGGGGCCCGGGGGCGAATGAGCAGTTCTTC. This sequence encodes CASSYSRGPGANEQFF. The rearrangement links TRBV6-6 to TRBJ2-1, with D perhaps given as TRBD1 or TRBD2 (6 bases each). Germline loops: CDR1 MNHNY, CDR2 SVGAGI (reference sequence). This CDR3 has 16 residues. V lost 0 bases, J lost 7 bases, and 16 bases lay in between.

V usage is TRBV19 and J usage is TRBJ1-1; the match to TRBD1 covers 9 bases. The V gene's germline CDR1 is LNHDA and CDR2 SQIVND (reference sequence). This CDR3 has 17 amino acids. V was pared by 4 bases and J by 1 base, with 10 bases of the junction left unmatched. The CDR3 sequence: CASSTLRDRAKNTEAFF. CDR3 in DNA: TGTGCCAGTAGTACCCTCCGGGACAGGGCGAAGAACACTGAAGCTTTCTTT.

The J gene is TRBJ2-7, the V gene TRBV5-1; TRBD2 might be the D (5 bases). Trimming left V 4 bases short and J 6 bases short, with 11 bases between. The length of the CDR3 is 12 residues. Looked up from germline, CDR1 is SGHRS and CDR2 is YFSETQ. The CDR3: CASSRDGVEQYF. The CDR3 DNA reads as TGCGCCAGCAGCCGAGACGGGGTCGAGCAGTACTTC.

The chain carries TRBV11-3 and TRBJ2-7; no clear D. Trimming took 4 bases from V and 4 from J, leaving 17 bases between them. The CDR3 is 15 residues long. Germline lookup yields CDR1 SGHNT and CDR2 YENEEA. CDR3 nucleotides: TGTGCCAGCAGCTCACGTACTTCCTTGGGATACGAGCAGTACTTC. It specifies CASSSRTSLGYEQYF.

The gene calls are TRBV6-1 and TRBJ2-5, with 7 positions matching TRBD1. CDR1 and CDR2 (germline): MNHNS, SASEGT. The trim removed 8 bases at V and 2 bases at J, leaving 8 bases unmatched. The CDR3 runs 14 residues. CDR3 nucleotides: TGTGCCAGCGCAGGGGGACGTGTGCAAGAGACCCAGTACTTC. This encodes CASAGGRVQETQYF.

The DNA for the CDR3 is TGTGCCAGCAGCTTAGCGCCGCAGATGAACACTGAAGCTTTCTTT. Amino acid sequence: CASSLAPQMNTEAFF. The chain couples TRBV7-8 to TRBJ1-1; D gene uncertain. Between the trimmed V and J ends, which lost 0 bases and 0 bases, there was a span of 8 bases. CDR3 length equals 15 residues. Germline loops: CDR1 SGHVS, CDR2 FQNEAQ.

The V and J genes are TRBV19 and TRBJ2-6, with 9 nucleotides matching TRBD1. The CDR3 is 18 amino acids. Germline-derived CDR1 and CDR2 are LNHDA and SQIVND (reference sequence). Trimming cost V 7 bases and J 2 bases; bases outside gene matches: 12. CDR3 coding DNA: TGTGCCAGTACCCAAGGGGGACAGGGTCGGACTGGGGCCAACGTCCTGACTTTC. This translates into CASTQGGQGRTGANVLTF. The variable domain in full, completed from reference TRBV19 and TRBJ2-6, reads DGGITQSPKYLFRKEGQNVTLSCEQNLNHDAMYWYRQDPGQGLRLIYYSQIVNDFQKGDIAEGYSVSREKKESFPLTVTSAQKNPTAFYLCASTQGGQGRTGANVLTFGAGSRLTVL.